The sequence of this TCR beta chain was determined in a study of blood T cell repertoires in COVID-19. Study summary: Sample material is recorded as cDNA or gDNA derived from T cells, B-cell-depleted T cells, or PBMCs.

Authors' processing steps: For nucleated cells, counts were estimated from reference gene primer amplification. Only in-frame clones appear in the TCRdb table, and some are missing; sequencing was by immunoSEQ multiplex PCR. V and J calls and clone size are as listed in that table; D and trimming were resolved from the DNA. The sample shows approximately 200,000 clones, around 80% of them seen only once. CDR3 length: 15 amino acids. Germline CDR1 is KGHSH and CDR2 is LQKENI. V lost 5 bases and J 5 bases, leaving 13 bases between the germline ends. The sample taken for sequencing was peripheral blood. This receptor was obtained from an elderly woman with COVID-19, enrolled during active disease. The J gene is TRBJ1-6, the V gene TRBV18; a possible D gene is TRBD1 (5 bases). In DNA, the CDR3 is TGTGCCAGCTCAGCAGGGACTGTAAATAATTCACCCCTCCACTTT. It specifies CASSAGTVNNSPLHF.